The TCR beta chain under discussion was sequenced for a study of shared clonotypes between healthy human individuals. About this clone itself: Its antigen is unknown.

It was CD45RO-negative cells, positively selected for CCR7, that made up naive CD8 cells, with terminally differentiated effector memory CD45RA+ cells excluded. V dropped 2 bases and J dropped 3; count of bases not matched to a gene: 9. Germline V gene sequence: CDR1 GTSNPN, CDR2 SVGIG (reference sequence). This CDR3 region has 15 residues. Deep level was the assay's run setting. Method: immunoSEQ multiplex PCR; TCRdb's copy keeps in-frame clones and lacks some. The sample includes around 550,000 clones, 85% to 95% of them seen just once. Study outcomes and limitations: Sequencing depth was expected to influence donor clonotype sharing.

V gene TRBV30 combines with J gene TRBJ1-1, with 7 bases lining up with TRBD1. This receptor was obtained from a young woman in good health. Sequencing was done on a sample of naive CD8+ T cells sorted from blood. CDR3 in DNA: TGTGCCTGGAGTCCTCAACTACAGGGGTACACTGAAGCTTTCTTT. Translation: CAWSPQLQGYTEAFF.